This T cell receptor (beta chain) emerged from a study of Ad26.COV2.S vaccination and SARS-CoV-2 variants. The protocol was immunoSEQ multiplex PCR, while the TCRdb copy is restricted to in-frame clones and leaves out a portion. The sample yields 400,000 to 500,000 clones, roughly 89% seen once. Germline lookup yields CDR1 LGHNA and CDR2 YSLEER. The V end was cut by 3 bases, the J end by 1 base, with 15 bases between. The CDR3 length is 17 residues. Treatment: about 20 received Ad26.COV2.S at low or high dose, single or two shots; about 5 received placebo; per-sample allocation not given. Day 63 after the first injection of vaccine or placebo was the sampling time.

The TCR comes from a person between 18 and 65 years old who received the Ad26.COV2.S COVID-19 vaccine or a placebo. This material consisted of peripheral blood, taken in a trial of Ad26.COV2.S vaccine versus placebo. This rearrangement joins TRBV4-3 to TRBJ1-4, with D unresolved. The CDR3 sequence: CASSQSFRALTNEKLFF. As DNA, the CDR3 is TGCGCCAGCAGCCAGTCTTTCCGGGCCTTAACTAATGAAAAACTGTTTTTT.